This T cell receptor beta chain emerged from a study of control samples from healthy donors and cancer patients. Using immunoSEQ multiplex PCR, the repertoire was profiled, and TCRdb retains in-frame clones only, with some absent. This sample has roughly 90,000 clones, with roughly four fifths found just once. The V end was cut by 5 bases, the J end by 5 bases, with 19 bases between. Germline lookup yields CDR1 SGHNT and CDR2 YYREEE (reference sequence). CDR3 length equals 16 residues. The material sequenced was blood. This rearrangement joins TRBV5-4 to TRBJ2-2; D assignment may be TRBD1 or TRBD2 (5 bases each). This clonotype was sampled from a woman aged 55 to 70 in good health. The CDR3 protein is CASSNSGRGSTGELFF. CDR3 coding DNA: TGTGCCAGCAGTAACTCGGGACGAGGAAGTACCGGGGAGCTGTTTTTT.